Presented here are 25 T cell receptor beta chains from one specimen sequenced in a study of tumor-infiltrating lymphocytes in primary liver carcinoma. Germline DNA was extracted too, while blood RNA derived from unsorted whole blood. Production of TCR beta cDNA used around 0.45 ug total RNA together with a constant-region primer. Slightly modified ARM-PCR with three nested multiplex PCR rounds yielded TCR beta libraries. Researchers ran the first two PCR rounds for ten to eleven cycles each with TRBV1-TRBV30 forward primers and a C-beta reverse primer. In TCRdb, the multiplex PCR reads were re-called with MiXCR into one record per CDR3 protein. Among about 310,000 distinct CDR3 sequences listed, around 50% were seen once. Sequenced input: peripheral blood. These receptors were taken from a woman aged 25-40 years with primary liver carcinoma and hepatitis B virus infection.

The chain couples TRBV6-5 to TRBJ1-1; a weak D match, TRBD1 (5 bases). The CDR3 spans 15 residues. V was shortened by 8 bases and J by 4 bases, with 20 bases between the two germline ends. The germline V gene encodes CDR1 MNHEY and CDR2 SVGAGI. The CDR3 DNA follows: TGTGCCAGCTTGGGGTATGGGGCCCTTGGCACTGAAGCTTTCTTT. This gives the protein CASLGYGALGTEAFF.

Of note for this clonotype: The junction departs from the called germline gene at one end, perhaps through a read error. DNA of the CDR3: TGTGCCAGCAGCCCGGGGCGGGACACTGAAGTTATCTTT. Translation gives CASSPGRDTEVIF. The V gene is TRBV11-2, the J gene TRBJ1-1; D possibly corresponds to TRBD1 (6 bases). CDR1 is SGHAT and CDR2 is FQNNGV in the germline V gene. This CDR3 region has 13 residues.

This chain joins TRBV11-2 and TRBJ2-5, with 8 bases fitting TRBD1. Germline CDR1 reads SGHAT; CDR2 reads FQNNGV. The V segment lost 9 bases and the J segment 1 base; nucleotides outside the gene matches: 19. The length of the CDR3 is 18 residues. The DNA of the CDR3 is TGTGCCAGTAGCCTAAGGGGCCCCGGGACAGGAGTCCAAGAGACCCAGTACTTC. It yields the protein CASSLRGPGTGVQETQYF. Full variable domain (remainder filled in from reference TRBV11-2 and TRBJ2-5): EAGVAQSPRYKIIEKRQSVAFWCNPISGHATLYWYQQILGQGPKLLIQFQNNGVVDDSQLPKDRFSAERLKGVDSTLKIQPAKLEDSAVYLCASSLRGPGTGVQETQYFGPGTRLLVL.

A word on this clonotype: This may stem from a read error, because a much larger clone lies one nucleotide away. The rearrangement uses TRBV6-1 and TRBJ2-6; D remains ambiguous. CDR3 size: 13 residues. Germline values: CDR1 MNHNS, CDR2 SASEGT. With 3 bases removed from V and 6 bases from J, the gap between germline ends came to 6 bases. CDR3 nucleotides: TGTGCCAGCAGTGACATCCTGGCCAACGTCCTGACTTTC. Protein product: CASSDILANVLTF.

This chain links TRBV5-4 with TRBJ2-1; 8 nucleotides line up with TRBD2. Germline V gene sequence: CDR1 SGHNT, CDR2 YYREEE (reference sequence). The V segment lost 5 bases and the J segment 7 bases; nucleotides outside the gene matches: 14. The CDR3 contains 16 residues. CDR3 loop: CASRWGGGPVGNEQFF. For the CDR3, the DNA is TGTGCCAGCAGGTGGGGCGGGGGGCCCGTTGGGAATGAGCAGTTCTTC.

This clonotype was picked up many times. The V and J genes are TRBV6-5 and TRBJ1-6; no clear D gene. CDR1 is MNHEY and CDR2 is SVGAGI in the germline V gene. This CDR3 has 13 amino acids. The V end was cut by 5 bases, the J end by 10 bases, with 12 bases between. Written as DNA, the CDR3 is TGTGCCAGCAGTGAGGGCAAGGGATCACCCCTCCACTTT. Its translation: CASSEGKGSPLHF.

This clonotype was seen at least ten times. In DNA, the CDR3 is TGTGCCAGCAGTTCCGGACAGCGATACTACGAGCAGTACTTC. The encoded protein is CASSSGQRYYEQYF. The chain carries TRBV6-5 and TRBJ2-7; perhaps TRBD1 as D (6 bases). V was cut by 4 bases and J by 3 bases, with 13 bases left in between. Germline CDR1 reads MNHEY; CDR2 reads SVGAGI. The CDR3 totals 14 residues.

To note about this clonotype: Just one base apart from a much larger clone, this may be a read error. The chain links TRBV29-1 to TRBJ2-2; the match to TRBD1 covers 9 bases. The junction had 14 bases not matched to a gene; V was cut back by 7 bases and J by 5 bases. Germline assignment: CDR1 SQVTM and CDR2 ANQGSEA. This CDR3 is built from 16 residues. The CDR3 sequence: CSAAVRDRVKTGELFF. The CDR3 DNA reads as TGCAGCGCGGCGGTACGGGACAGGGTAAAAACCGGGGAGCTGTTTTTT.

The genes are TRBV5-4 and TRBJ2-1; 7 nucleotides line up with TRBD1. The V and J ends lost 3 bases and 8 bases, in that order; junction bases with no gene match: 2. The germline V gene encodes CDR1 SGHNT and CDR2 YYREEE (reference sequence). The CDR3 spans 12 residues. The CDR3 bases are TGTGCCAGCAGCTGGGACAGTGATGAGCAGTTCTTC. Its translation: CASSWDSDEQFF.

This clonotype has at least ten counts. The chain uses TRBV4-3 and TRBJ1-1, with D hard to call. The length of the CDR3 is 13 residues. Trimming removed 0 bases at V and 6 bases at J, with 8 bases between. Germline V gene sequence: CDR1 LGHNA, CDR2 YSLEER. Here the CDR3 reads CASSQDRVSEAFF. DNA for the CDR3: TGCGCCAGCAGCCAAGATCGAGTTTCTGAAGCTTTCTTT.

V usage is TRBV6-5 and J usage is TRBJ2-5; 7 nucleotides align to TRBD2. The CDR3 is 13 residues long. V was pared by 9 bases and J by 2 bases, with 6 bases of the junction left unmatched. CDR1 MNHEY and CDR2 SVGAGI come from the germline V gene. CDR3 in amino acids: CARSGTFQETQYF. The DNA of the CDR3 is TGTGCCAGGAGCGGGACTTTTCAAGAGACCCAGTACTTC.

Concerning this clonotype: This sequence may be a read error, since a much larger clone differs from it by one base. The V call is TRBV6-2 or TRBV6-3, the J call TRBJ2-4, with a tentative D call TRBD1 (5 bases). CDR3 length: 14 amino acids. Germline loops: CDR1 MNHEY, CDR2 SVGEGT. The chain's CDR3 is CTSRVSSEGNIQYF. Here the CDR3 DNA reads TGTACCAGCAGGGTTAGTTCGGAAGGAAACATTCAGTACTTC.

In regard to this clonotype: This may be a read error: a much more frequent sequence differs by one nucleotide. As DNA, the CDR3 is TGTGCCAGGACCCCTTCGGGGGTCTATGCGAGTGAGCAGTTCTTC. The encoded protein is CARTPSGVYASEQFF. The chain recombines TRBV6-6 with TRBJ2-1; D possibly corresponds to TRBD2 (6 bases). CDR1 is MNHNY and CDR2 is SVGAGI in the germline V gene (reference sequence). This CDR3 comprises 15 residues. V gave up 9 bases and J gave up 9 bases, with 24 bases separating them.

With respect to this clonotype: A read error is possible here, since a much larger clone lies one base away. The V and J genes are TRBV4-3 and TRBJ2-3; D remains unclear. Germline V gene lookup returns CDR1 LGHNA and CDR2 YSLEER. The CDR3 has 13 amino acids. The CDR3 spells CTSSQDRADTQYF. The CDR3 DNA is TGCACCAGCAGCCAAGATCGGGCAGATACGCAGTATTTT.

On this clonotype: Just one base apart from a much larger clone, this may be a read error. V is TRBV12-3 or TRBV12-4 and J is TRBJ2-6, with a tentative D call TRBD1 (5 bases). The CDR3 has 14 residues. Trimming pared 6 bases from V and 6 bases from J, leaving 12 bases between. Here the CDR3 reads CASRKGAEANVLTF. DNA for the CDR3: TGTGCCAGCAGGAAAGGGGCTGAGGCCAACGTCCTGACTTTC.

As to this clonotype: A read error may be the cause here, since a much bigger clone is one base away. The CDR3 nucleotides are TGCCCCAGCAGCCAAGACTATAGGAGGGAGCAGTACTTC. Protein sequence: CPSSQDYRREQYF. The chain employs TRBV4-1 and TRBJ2-7; D may be TRBD2 (5 bases). CDR3 length: 13 residues. Per the germline V gene, CDR1 is MGHRA and CDR2 is YSYEKL.

CDR3 bases: TGTGCCAGCAGCTTTGCCGCGGGAGGGTTCGAAGAGTACTTC. It codes for CASSFAAGGFEEYF. The rearrangement joins TRBV11-1 to TRBJ2-7; 9 nucleotides agree with TRBD2. V lost 3 bases and J lost 11; bases outside the gene matches: 11. Germline values: CDR1 SGHAT, CDR2 FQDESV (reference sequence). This CDR3 is built from 14 residues.

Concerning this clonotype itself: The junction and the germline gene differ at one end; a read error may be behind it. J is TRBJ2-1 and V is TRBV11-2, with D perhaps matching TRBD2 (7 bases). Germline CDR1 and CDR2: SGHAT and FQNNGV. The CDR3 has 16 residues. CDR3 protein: CTSSLGGRGVYNEQFF. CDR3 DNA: TGTACCAGCAGCTTAGGGGGACGGGGGGTATACAATGAGCAGTTCTTC.

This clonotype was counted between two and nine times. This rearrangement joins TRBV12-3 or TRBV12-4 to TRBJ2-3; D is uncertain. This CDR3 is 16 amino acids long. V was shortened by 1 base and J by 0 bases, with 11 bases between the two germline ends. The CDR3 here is CASSLGRLGSTDTQYF. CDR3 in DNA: TGTGCCAGCAGTTTAGGTCGCCTTGGGAGCACAGATACGCAGTATTTT.

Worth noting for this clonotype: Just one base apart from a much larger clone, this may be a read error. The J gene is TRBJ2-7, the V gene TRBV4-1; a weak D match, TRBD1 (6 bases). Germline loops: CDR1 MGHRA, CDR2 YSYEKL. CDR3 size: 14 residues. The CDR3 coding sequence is TGCACCAGCAGCCCATTAGACAGGACCTACGAGCAGTACTTC. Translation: CTSSPLDRTYEQYF.

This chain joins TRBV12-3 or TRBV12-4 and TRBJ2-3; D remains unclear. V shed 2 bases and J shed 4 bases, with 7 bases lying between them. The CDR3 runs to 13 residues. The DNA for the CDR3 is TGTGCCAGCAGTTTAAATTGGGCAGATACGCAGTATTTT. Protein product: CASSLNWADTQYF.

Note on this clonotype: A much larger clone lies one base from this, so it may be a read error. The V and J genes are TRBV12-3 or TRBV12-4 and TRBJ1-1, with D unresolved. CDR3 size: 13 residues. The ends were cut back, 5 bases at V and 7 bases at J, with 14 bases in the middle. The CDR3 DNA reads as TGTGCCAGCAGTCTTGGGAGTAGGTATGAAGCTTTCTTT. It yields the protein CASSLGSRYEAFF.

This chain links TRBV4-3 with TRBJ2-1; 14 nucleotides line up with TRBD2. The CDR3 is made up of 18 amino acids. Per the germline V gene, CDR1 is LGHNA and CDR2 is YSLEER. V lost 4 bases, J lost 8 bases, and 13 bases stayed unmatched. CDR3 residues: CASSRRPGTSGSIDEQFF. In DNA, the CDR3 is TGCGCCAGCAGCCGGAGGCCGGGGACTAGCGGGAGTATAGATGAGCAGTTCTTC.

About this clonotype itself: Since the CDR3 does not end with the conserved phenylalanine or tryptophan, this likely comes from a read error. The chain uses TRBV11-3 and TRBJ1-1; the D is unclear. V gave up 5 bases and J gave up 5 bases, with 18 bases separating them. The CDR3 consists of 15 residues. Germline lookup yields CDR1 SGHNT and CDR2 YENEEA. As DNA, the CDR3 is TGTGCCAGCAGCCCACCTATGCCATTGGAGACTGAAGCTTTCTCT. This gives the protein CASSPPMPLETEAFS.

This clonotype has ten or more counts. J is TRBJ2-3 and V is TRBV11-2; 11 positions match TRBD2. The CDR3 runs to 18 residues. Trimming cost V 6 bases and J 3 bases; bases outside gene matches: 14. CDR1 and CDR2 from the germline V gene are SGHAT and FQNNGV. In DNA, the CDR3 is TGTGCCAGCAGGCCTACTAGCGGGAGTTTAATTGGGACAGATACGCAGTATTTT. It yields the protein CASRPTSGSLIGTDTQYF.